This T cell receptor beta chain appears in the sequencing data of a study of PD-1 blockade in mismatch repair-deficient tumors. At the level of the study: Patients had over 10 mismatch repair-deficient cancer types, all previously treated and progressing.

The method was immunoSEQ multiplex PCR; TCRdb's version includes in-frame clones alone and lacks a portion of them. The sample holds some 130,000 clones, 85% to 90% seen once. Every patient had mismatch repair deficiency by PCR or immunohistochemistry. CDR1 and CDR2 from the germline V gene are SGDLS and YYNGEE. With 4 bases clipped from V and 6 bases from J, the junction kept 6 bases outside the gene matches. The CDR3 is 15 residues long. The sample was peripheral blood, taken approximately 70 weeks after starting pembrolizumab. The TCR originated in an adult with mismatch repair-deficient cancer. The chain is built from TRBV9 and TRBJ2-1, with 11 bases aligning to TRBD2. The CDR3 region is CASSLTSGTGNEQFF. CDR3 coding DNA: TGTGCCAGCAGCCTGACTAGCGGGACTGGCAATGAGCAGTTCTTC.